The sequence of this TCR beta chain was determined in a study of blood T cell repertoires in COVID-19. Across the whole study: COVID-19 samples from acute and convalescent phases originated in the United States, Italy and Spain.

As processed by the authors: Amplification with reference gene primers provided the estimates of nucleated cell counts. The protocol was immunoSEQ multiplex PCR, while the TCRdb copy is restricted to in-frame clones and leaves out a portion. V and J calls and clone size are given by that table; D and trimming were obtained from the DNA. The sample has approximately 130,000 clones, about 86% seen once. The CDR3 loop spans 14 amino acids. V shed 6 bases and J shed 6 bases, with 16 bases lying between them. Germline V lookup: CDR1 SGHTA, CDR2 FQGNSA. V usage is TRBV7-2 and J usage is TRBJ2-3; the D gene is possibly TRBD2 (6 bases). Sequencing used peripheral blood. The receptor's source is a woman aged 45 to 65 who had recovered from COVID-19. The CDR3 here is CASSSWAGMDTQYF. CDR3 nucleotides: TGTGCCAGCAGTTCTTGGGCGGGGATGGATACGCAGTATTTT.